This is a list of T cell receptor beta chains from one sample in a study of ipilimumab plus nivolumab after autologous stem cell transplantation. TCRdb keeps only in-frame clones here, not all; method: immunoSEQ multiplex PCR. Of roughly 25,000 clones listed, 86% are singletons. The sequencing here drew on PBMCs, taken in a trial of ipilimumab plus nivolumab as post-transplant consolidation. These receptors were taken from a male donor with diffuse large B-cell lymphoma. CDR3s include the opening cysteine and the closing phenylalanine or tryptophan. D genes are given only for firm matches. Not all rows give a size; the values are once, few, many and, for expanded clones, a class.

DNA	CDR3	D	size	V	J	length
TGTGCCAGTACCGCGACAGGGAGCCTCAATCAGCCCCAGCATTTT	CASTATGSLNQPQHF	TRBD1	NA	TRBV19	TRBJ1-5	15
TGTGCCAGCAGTGAAGCCGGGACAGGGTTGTATTCACCCCTCCACTTT	CASSEAGTGLYSPLHF	TRBD1	NA	TRBV6-1	TRBJ1-6	16
TGTGCCAGCAGTTCCCAAGGGGGAGAATTCTATGGCTACACCTTC	CASSSQGGEFYGYTF	NA	once	TRBV6-5	TRBJ1-2	15
TGTGCCAGCAGCTTCGACAGACCCTCTGGCTACACCTTC	CASSFDRPSGYTF	NA	NA	TRBV14	TRBJ1-2	13
TGTGCCAGCAGCAGGGACAGGGGGCATCTAAGCACTGAAGCTTTCTTT	CASSRDRGHLSTEAFF	TRBD1	NA	TRBV9	TRBJ1-1	16
TGTGCCAGCAGCTTGGGCAGGGCGGCGTCCGGAGGCTACACCTTC	CASSLGRAASGGYTF	NA	NA	TRBV7-2	TRBJ1-2	15
TGTGCCAGCAGTACCAGGACTAGCTGGGAGACCCAGTACTTC	CASSTRTSWETQYF	TRBD2	NA	TRBV6-6	TRBJ2-5	14
TGTGCCAGCAGCTGGGGGACAGGGGGCGGCTACGAGCAGTACTTC	CASSWGTGGGYEQYF	TRBD1	NA	TRBV5-4	TRBJ2-7	15
TGTGCCAGCAGCTTAGCTGGTCTGGGGGAGACCCAGTACTTC	CASSLAGLGETQYF	NA	NA	TRBV7-2	TRBJ2-5	14
TGCGCCAGCAGCCCCGACGGACAGGGGTCCGGCTACACCTTC	CASSPDGQGSGYTF	TRBD1	once	TRBV5-1	TRBJ1-2	14
TGTGCCAGCTCACCCGACAGGTCCTCCTACGAGCAGTACTTC	CASSPDRSSYEQYF	NA	NA	TRBV18	TRBJ2-7	14
TGCGCCAGCAGCTCCCTGACAGGTGAAGCTTTCTTT	CASSSLTGEAFF	NA	NA	TRBV5-1	TRBJ1-1	12
TGTGCCAGCAACGATAACAGCGCCGGGGAGCTGTTTTTT	CASNDNSAGELFF	NA	NA	TRBV6-5	TRBJ2-2	13
TGTGCCAGCAGCTTCGACAATACCGATACGCAGTATTTT	CASSFDNTDTQYF	NA	NA	TRBV7-2	TRBJ2-3	13
TGTGCCAGCACCCCCAACATGGCAGATACGCAGTATTTT	CASTPNMADTQYF	NA	NA	TRBV7-2	TRBJ2-3	13
TGTGCCAGTAGTATAGATTCGGCAGCCTATGGCTACACCTTC	CASSIDSAAYGYTF	NA	NA	TRBV19	TRBJ1-2	14